Shown below are 24 T cell receptor beta chains from a single sample sequenced in a study of graft-versus-host responses after intestinal transplantation. Antigen specificity for these receptors is unknown. The repertoire was sequenced with immunoSEQ multiplex PCR; TCRdb's copy has only in-frame clones and lacks some. The sample has 50,000 to 75,000 clones, about 94% seen once; the top ten hold under 0.45%. The sample consisted of unstimulated CD4+ T cells sorted from spleen or lymph node cells, taken before transplant. These receptors all come from a human donor who was the organ donor for an intestinal transplant.

The chain employs TRBV7-2 and TRBJ2-5, with a tentative D call TRBD2 (5 bases). This CDR3 comprises 17 residues. CDR1 and CDR2 (germline): SGHTA, FQGNSA. V was pared by 5 bases and J by 5 bases, with 24 bases between. The CDR3 nucleotides read TGTGCCAGCAGCCCACGGTGGGTGAGGGATAGGATGGAGACCCAGTACTTC. Protein: CASSPRWVRDRMETQYF.

The chain recombines TRBV14 with TRBJ2-3; 11 positions agree with TRBD2. J lost 4 bases, V lost 2 bases, and 5 bases had no gene match. This CDR3 is built from 16 residues. The germline CDR1 and CDR2 sequences are SGHDN and FVKESK. This CDR3 is CASSQSLTSGADTQYF. The CDR3 DNA sequence: TGTGCCAGCAGCCAATCCCTGACTAGCGGGGCAGATACGCAGTATTTT.

The chain carries TRBV7-3 and TRBJ2-1, with 16 bases that match TRBD2. Germline lookup yields CDR1 SGHTA and CDR2 FQGTGA. J gave up 10 bases and V 4 bases, and 19 bases lay outside the gene matches. The CDR3 covers 20 residues. The CDR3 protein is CASSSQPGLAGGGVENEQFF. DNA for the CDR3: TGTGCCAGCAGCTCCCAACCGGGACTAGCGGGGGGGGGCGTTGAAAACGAGCAGTTCTTC. Together with reference TRBV7-3 and TRBJ2-1, the CDR3 gives the full variable domain: GAGVSQTPSNKVTEKGKYVELRCDPISGHTALYWYRQSLGQGPEFLIYFQGTGAADDSGLPNDRFFAVRPEGSVSTLKIQRTERGDSAVYLCASSSQPGLAGGGVENEQFFGPGTRLTVL.

The chain carries TRBV6-6 and TRBJ1-1; 7 nucleotides align to TRBD1. The junction had 11 bases not matched to a gene; V was cut back by 6 bases and J by 4 bases. Germline-derived CDR1 and CDR2 are MNHNY and SVGAGI (reference sequence). The CDR3 is 15 amino acids. CDR3 DNA: TGTGCCAGCAGCTGGACCGCCTCAGGGGGCACTGAAGCTTTCTTT. This encodes CASSWTASGGTEAFF.

V gene TRBV4-2 combines with J gene TRBJ1-2; D is unclear. The CDR3 extends over 14 amino acids. Between the trimmed V and J ends, which lost 6 bases and 2 bases, there was a span of 13 bases. Germline lookup yields CDR1 LGHNA and CDR2 YNFKEQ. The CDR3 sequence: CASRRENRNYGYTF. The CDR3 DNA sequence: TGTGCCAGCAGGAGAGAAAATAGAAACTATGGCTACACCTTC.

The chain has TRBV27 and TRBJ1-2; 7 positions match TRBD1. Per the germline V gene, CDR1 is MNHEY and CDR2 is SMNVEV (reference sequence). This CDR3 is 13 amino acids long. V was clipped by 5 bases and J by 8 bases; unmatched bases: 8. This CDR3 reads CASSLQGGGGYTF. The CDR3, as DNA: TGTGCCAGCAGTCTTCAGGGAGGGGGCGGCTACACCTTC.

The gene calls are TRBV14 and TRBJ2-3; a weak D match, TRBD1 (6 bases). The germline V gene encodes CDR1 SGHDN and CDR2 FVKESK. This CDR3 is built from 15 residues. The V end lost 6 bases, the J end lost 0 bases, and 13 bases lay between the germline ends. CDR3 bases: TGTGCCAGCAGTCCCAGGGGACAAAGCACAGATACGCAGTATTTT. It translates to CASSPRGQSTDTQYF.

As DNA, the CDR3 is TGTGCCACCAGCAGAGGACTAGCGGGGACACTAGCCAAAAACATTCAGTACTTC. This sequence encodes CATSRGLAGTLAKNIQYF. The J gene is TRBJ2-4, the V gene TRBV15; 11 bases map to TRBD2. V lost 1 base to trimming and J lost 0 bases; unmatched junction nucleotides: 5. The length of the CDR3 is 18 residues. CDR1 LNHNV and CDR2 YYDKDF come from the germline V gene (reference sequence).

V usage is TRBV5-6 and J usage is TRBJ1-2; D remains ambiguous. Looked up from germline, CDR1 is SGHDT and CDR2 is YYEEEE. The CDR3 loop spans 15 amino acids. The V end lost 0 bases, the J end lost 4 bases, and 13 bases lay between the germline ends. The CDR3 loop reads CASSLVVSGRYGYTF. CDR3 nucleotides: TGTGCCAGCAGCTTGGTAGTATCCGGGCGCTATGGCTACACCTTC.

The rearrangement joins TRBV6-5 to TRBJ1-1; tentative D call: TRBD1 (6 bases). Germline CDR1 and CDR2: MNHEY and SVGAGI. The CDR3 sequence is 13 residues long. V dropped 5 bases and J dropped 1 base, with 8 bases sitting between them. CDR3 residues: CASSKDRNTEAFF. The CDR3 DNA reads TGTGCCAGCAGTAAGGACAGGAACACTGAAGCTTTCTTT.

This clone has only one observation. The chain combines TRBV19 with TRBJ1-6; 11 bases line up with TRBD1. The CDR3 spans 16 residues. CDR1 and CDR2 (germline): LNHDA, SQIVND (reference sequence). The trim removed 6 bases at V and 6 bases at J, leaving 7 bases unmatched. CDR3 in amino acids: CASSPGDRGVNSPLHF. The CDR3 bases are TGTGCCAGTAGCCCGGGGGACAGGGGGGTTAATTCACCCCTCCACTTT.

J is TRBJ2-1 and V is TRBV6-5; TRBD2 aligns across 10 bases. Germline trimming cut 5 bases from V and 2 bases from J; bases unmatched to any gene: 3. CDR3 size: 15 residues. Germline V lookup: CDR1 MNHEY, CDR2 SVGAGI. The CDR3 bases are TGTGCCAGCAGTCGACTAGCGGGTGCCTACAATGAGCAGTTCTTC. Translation: CASSRLAGAYNEQFF.

The chain carries TRBV5-1 and TRBJ1-2; TRBD1 might be the D (6 bases). The CDR3 spans 13 residues. CDR1 is SGHRS, CDR2 YFSETQ, per germline. Trimming pared 3 bases from V and 1 base from J, leaving 7 bases between. The CDR3 DNA is TGCGCCAGCAGCTCAGGGGATAACTATGGCTACACCTTC. As protein: CASSSGDNYGYTF.

The chain has TRBV7-9 and TRBJ1-3; unclear D gene. V shed 2 bases and J shed 0 bases, with 5 bases lying between them. CDR1 is SEHNR and CDR2 is FQNEAQ in the germline V gene (reference sequence). The CDR3 is made up of 14 amino acids. The CDR3 here is CASSLLGSGNTIYF. CDR3 coding DNA: TGTGCCAGCAGCTTATTGGGCTCTGGAAACACCATATATTTT. Supplemented by reference TRBV7-9 and TRBJ1-3, the full variable domain reads DTGVSQNPRHKITKRGQNVTFRCDPISEHNRLYWYRQTLGQGPEFLTYFQNEAQLEKSRLLSDRFSAERPKGSFSTLEIQRTEQGDSAMYLCASSLLGSGNTIYFGEGSWLTVV.

The V and J genes are TRBV6-5 and TRBJ2-5; 7 positions match TRBD1. Germline V gene sequence: CDR1 MNHEY, CDR2 SVGAGI. Trimming took 6 bases from V and 6 from J; bases not matched to a gene: 7. The CDR3 has 13 residues. The CDR3 spells CASRGTVKQTQYF. The CDR3 DNA sequence: TGTGCCAGCAGGGGGACAGTCAAACAGACCCAGTACTTC.

The V gene is TRBV7-2, the J gene TRBJ2-7; D is ambiguous. Germline V gene lookup returns CDR1 SGHTA and CDR2 FQGNSA. The V gene lost 2 bases and the J gene lost 4 bases, with 24 bases spanning the gap. This CDR3 contains 18 residues. This CDR3 reads CASSLRASGEVVTYEQYF. CDR3 coding DNA: TGTGCCAGCAGCTTAAGAGCAAGTGGAGAGGTTGTAACGTACGAGCAGTACTTC.

The rearrangement joins TRBV30 to TRBJ1-1; the D is unclear. Germline CDR1 GTSNPN, CDR2 SVGIG (reference sequence). V lost 2 bases and J lost 1, with 8 bases in between. The CDR3 runs to 13 residues. The CDR3 region is CAWSPNENTEAFF. In DNA form, the CDR3 reads TGTGCCTGGAGTCCTAACGAGAACACTGAAGCTTTCTTT.

The rearrangement links TRBV5-5 to TRBJ1-5; no clear D. The ends were cut back, 1 base at V and 3 bases at J, with 8 bases in the middle. Germline values: CDR1 SGHKS, CDR2 YYEKEE (reference sequence). This CDR3 contains 14 residues. This chain's CDR3 is CASSLSGLNQPQHF. The CDR3 region has the DNA TGTGCCAGCAGCTTGTCAGGACTCAATCAGCCCCAGCATTTT.

The rearrangement uses TRBV7-9 and TRBJ2-1, with 11 bases identical to TRBD2. Looked up from germline, CDR1 is SEHNR and CDR2 is FQNEAQ (reference sequence). The CDR3 spans 14 residues. The ends lost 3 bases at V and 6 bases at J; junction bases unmatched: 1. The CDR3 region has the DNA TGTGCCAGCAGCTTTACTAGCGGGGGCAATGAGCAGTTCTTC. Translated, it gives CASSFTSGGNEQFF.

The chain carries TRBV25-1 and TRBJ2-2; 11 nucleotides match TRBD1. The CDR3 covers 16 residues. Per germline, CDR1 MGHDK and CDR2 SYGVNS. V lost 6 bases and J lost 4; bases outside the gene matches: 7. The CDR3 sequence is CASRISGTGGTGELFF. The CDR3 bases are TGTGCCAGCAGAATTTCCGGGACAGGGGGCACCGGGGAGCTGTTTTTT. The complete variable domain, with remaining parts taken from reference TRBV25-1 and TRBJ2-2, reads EADIYQTPRYLVIGTGKKITLECSQTMGHDKMYWYQQDPGMELHLIHYSYGVNSTEKGDLSSESTVSRIRTEHFPLTLESARPSHTSQYLCASRISGTGGTGELFFGEGSRLTVL.

J is TRBJ1-5 and V is TRBV2; D gene uncertain. Germline values: CDR1 SNHLY, CDR2 FYNNEI. The CDR3 has 14 residues. Trimming took off 10 bases at V and 2 bases at J, with 15 bases between the two ends. The CDR3 sequence is CATSRAFGNQPQHF. CDR3 in DNA: TGTGCCACATCGCGGGCCTTTGGCAATCAGCCCCAGCATTTT.

Remarks on this clone: Mismatch with germline at one junction end may stem from a read error. The V call is TRBV29-1, the J call TRBJ1-1; no definite D call. This CDR3 is 11 amino acids long. In germline, CDR1 is SQVTM, CDR2 ANQGSEA. The CDR3 region has the DNA TGCAGCGTTGGAGAGAACACTGAAGCTTACTTT. Translating gives CSVGENTEAYF.

This clone was recorded a few times. The chain combines TRBV6-5 with TRBJ2-5, with 7 bases matching TRBD1. Germline CDR1 is MNHEY and CDR2 is SVGAGI. V lost 2 bases and J lost 2; bases outside the gene matches: 5. This CDR3 has 15 amino acids. The CDR3, as DNA: TGTGCCAGCAGTTACAAAGGGGGCCCTCAAGAGACCCAGTACTTC. It is translated as CASSYKGGPQETQYF.

This chain joins TRBV19 and TRBJ1-4; 11 bases agree with TRBD1. The germline CDR1 and CDR2 sequences are LNHDA and SQIVND (reference sequence). The CDR3 covers 15 residues. Losses at the gene ends were 4 bases for V and 10 bases for J; bases not matched to a gene: 8. In DNA form, the CDR3 reads TGTGCCAGTAGTACCTCGGACAGGGGGCACAGAAAACTGTTTTTT. Protein product: CASSTSDRGHRKLFF.